Below are 18 T cell receptor beta chains sequenced from a single sample in a study of T cells in Graves' hyperthyroidism and ophthalmopathy. The source material, RNA transcripts, was used to amplify TCR beta CDR3 regions. HTBI primers were used for first-round RT-PCR of the TCR CDR3. TCRdb reprocessed the multiplex PCR reads with MiXCR, giving one entry per CDR3 protein. The repertoire includes over 350,000 distinct CDR3 sequences, 15% to 20% of them detected once, and 40% sits in the top ten. Sequences were obtained from blood. Source of these receptors: a man between 18 and 35 years old with Graves' ophthalmopathy.

This clonotype was detected ten times or more. V gene TRBV20-1 combines with J gene TRBJ1-6, with a weak D call TRBD1 (6 bases). CDR3 length: 15 residues. V was pared by 0 bases and J by 5 bases, with 11 bases between. The germline V gene has CDR1 DFQATT and CDR2 SNEGSKA (reference sequence). The CDR3 protein is CSARDRGTDNSPLHF. The CDR3 nucleotides are TGCAGTGCTAGAGACAGGGGTACGGATAATTCACCCCTCCACTTT.

This clonotype was counted at least ten times. The chain employs TRBV2 and TRBJ2-5; D gene ambiguous. Germline V gene lookup returns CDR1 SNHLY and CDR2 FYNNEI. This CDR3 comprises 13 residues. V was pared by 7 bases and J by 1 base, with 10 bases between. DNA of the CDR3: TGTGCCAGCACGGCAGGAGCCCAAGAGACCCAGTACTTC. Translating gives CASTAGAQETQYF.

This clonotype was recorded many times. This chain connects TRBV13 to TRBJ2-2; no reliable D call. CDR3 size: 14 residues. The germline gives CDR1 PRHDT, CDR2 FYEKMQ (reference sequence). Deletions cut 3 bases from V and 4 bases from J, with 9 bases between. The CDR3 coding sequence is TGTGCCAGCAGCTTCGCCCGATCCACCGGGGAGCTGTTTTTT. Amino acids: CASSFARSTGELFF.

This clonotype occurred a few times. The rearrangement uses TRBV18 and TRBJ1-5, with D perhaps TRBD1 (5 bases). The V end lost 4 bases, the J end lost 1 base, and 8 bases lay between the germline ends. The CDR3 loop spans 14 amino acids. Germline CDR1 KGHSH, CDR2 LQKENI. In DNA form, the CDR3 reads TGTGCCAGCTCACAGGGGATGAGCAATCAGCCCCAGCATTTT. Protein sequence: CASSQGMSNQPQHF.

The chain has TRBV6-1 and TRBJ1-5; D remains unclear. Trimming left V 5 bases short and J 8 bases short, with 13 bases between. This CDR3 is 13 amino acids long. Germline CDR1 MNHNS, CDR2 SASEGT. CDR3 DNA sequence: TGTGCCAGCAGTCTAACTGCAACCGAGCCCCAGCATTTT. Translating gives CASSLTATEPQHF.

This clonotype showed up just a few times. This chain links TRBV6-5 with TRBJ2-2; D remains unclear. Germline V gene data show CDR1 as MNHEY and CDR2 as SVGAGI. The CDR3 has 15 amino acids. V lost 0 bases, J lost 5 bases, and 10 bases lay in between. This CDR3 is CASSYSPRPTGELFF. DNA of the CDR3: TGTGCCAGCAGTTACTCGCCAAGGCCGACCGGGGAGCTGTTTTTT.

In its sample, this clonotype was seen a few times. This chain joins TRBV11-2 and TRBJ1-6, with 7 nucleotides matching TRBD1. This CDR3 has 16 residues. Germline CDR1 and CDR2: SGHAT and FQNNGV. V lost 5 bases and J lost 4; bases outside the gene matches: 8. The CDR3 region is CASSTGSGGYNSPLHF. DNA of the CDR3: TGTGCCAGCAGCACAGGCTCAGGGGGTTATAATTCACCCCTCCACTTT. The whole variable domain, filled in from reference TRBV11-2 and TRBJ1-6, reads EAGVAQSPRYKIIEKRQSVAFWCNPISGHATLYWYQQILGQGPKLLIQFQNNGVVDDSQLPKDRFSAERLKGVDSTLKIQPAKLEDSAVYLCASSTGSGGYNSPLHFGNGTRLTVT.

The table lists this clonotype with a few counts. This chain links TRBV20-1 with TRBJ2-1; D is unclear. Germline assignment: CDR1 DFQATT and CDR2 SNEGSKA (reference sequence). The CDR3 runs 14 residues. Trimming took off 3 bases at V and 5 bases at J, with 14 bases between the two ends. CDR3 protein: CSASGLDLNNEQFF. For the CDR3, the DNA is TGCAGTGCTAGTGGGCTAGATCTAAACAATGAGCAGTTCTTC.

At least ten counts were recorded for this clonotype. V is TRBV3-1 and J is TRBJ2-1; TRBD2 aligns across 10 bases. This CDR3 is built from 15 residues. Germline values: CDR1 LGHDT, CDR2 YNNKEL (reference sequence). Trimming took 2 bases from V and 6 from J; bases not matched to a gene: 4. The CDR3 coding sequence is TGTGCCAGCAGCCAACCAGCGGGGGGGGTCAATGAGCAGTTCTTC. Translated: CASSQPAGGVNEQFF.

This clonotype was counted ten times or more. This chain links TRBV6-1 with TRBJ2-5; D is uncertain. The V and J ends lost 4 bases and 5 bases respectively, with 26 bases between them. CDR1 and CDR2 (germline): MNHNS, SASEGT. This CDR3 has 18 residues. CDR3 nucleotide sequence: TGTGCCAGCAGTGGCCGGGCAGGTGCCCTACCCCCATTGGAGACCCAGTACTTC. Translated, it gives CASSGRAGALPPLETQYF.

This clonotype has at least ten counts. The chain is built from TRBV2 and TRBJ1-5; TRBD1 agrees at 8 bases. Germline CDR1 and CDR2: SNHLY and FYNNEI. CDR3 length: 15 residues. V lost 3 bases and J lost 1; bases outside the gene matches: 2. CDR3 in DNA: TGTGCCAGCAGTGATCAGGGGGCGAGCAATCAGCCCCAGCATTTT. It specifies CASSDQGASNQPQHF.

This clonotype was picked up many times. This chain connects TRBV3-1 to TRBJ1-2; D remains ambiguous. CDR1 LGHDT and CDR2 YNNKEL come from the germline V gene (reference sequence). V lost 0 bases, J lost 4 bases, and 15 bases lay in between. CDR3 length: 16 residues. CDR3 protein: CASSQDIRSRSYGYTF. The DNA for the CDR3 is TGTGCCAGCAGCCAAGATATCCGGAGTCGTTCCTATGGCTACACCTTC.

V gene TRBV5-1 combines with J gene TRBJ2-2; 10 nucleotides agree with TRBD2. CDR3 size: 16 residues. With V trimmed by 5 bases and J by 4 bases, 8 bases remained unmatched. CDR1 SGHRS and CDR2 YFSETQ come from the germline V gene. The CDR3 here is CASRPSGGDFTGELFF. In DNA form, the CDR3 reads TGCGCCAGCAGGCCCAGCGGGGGGGATTTCACCGGGGAGCTGTTTTTT.

V usage is TRBV25-1 and J usage is TRBJ2-2; unclear D gene. Germline CDR1 MGHDK, CDR2 SYGVNS. CDR3 length: 14 amino acids. The V and J ends lost 3 bases and 5 bases respectively, with 10 bases between them. The CDR3, as DNA: TGTGCCAGCAGTGAGTCAGGTGGGACCGGGGAGCTGTTTTTT. It encodes CASSESGGTGELFF.

About this clonotype: Since a much larger clone is just one base distant, this may be a read error. The DNA of the CDR3 is TGCAGCGCCCTAAAGGTGATGAACACTGAAGTTTTCTTT. Amino acid sequence: CSALKVMNTEVFF. The rearrangement uses TRBV29-1 and TRBJ1-1; D gene uncertain. Germline V gene sequence: CDR1 SQVTM, CDR2 ANQGSEA. The CDR3 totals 13 residues.

The chain links TRBV11-3 to TRBJ2-2; TRBD1 might be the D (6 bases). The CDR3 consists of 16 residues. Per germline, CDR1 SGHNT and CDR2 YENEEA. The germline V and J ends were trimmed by 2 bases and 5 bases, with 15 bases remaining between them. The DNA for the CDR3 is TGTGCCAGCAGCTTAAGCGGTGGGGGCAGGACCGGGGAGCTGTTTTTT. It specifies CASSLSGGGRTGELFF.

In this sample, this clonotype turned up a few times. The chain couples TRBV6-1 to TRBJ2-1, with 12 bases identical to TRBD2. The CDR3 totals 16 residues. CDR1 and CDR2 (germline): MNHNS, SASEGT. Trimming at V came to 4 bases and at J to 4 bases, leaving 5 bases not matched to a gene. This CDR3 reads CASSASGGATYNEQFF. Written as DNA, the CDR3 is TGTGCCAGCAGTGCTAGCGGGGGGGCTACATACAATGAGCAGTTCTTC.

This clonotype has a handful of counts. The chain employs TRBV27 and TRBJ2-7; 8 bases are shared with TRBD1. With V trimmed by 6 bases and J by 3 bases, 10 bases remained unmatched. The CDR3 runs 15 residues. The V gene's germline CDR1 is MNHEY and CDR2 SMNVEV (reference sequence). CDR3 amino acids: CASRGQGAGGYEQYF. CDR3 DNA sequence: TGTGCCAGCAGAGGGCAGGGGGCAGGAGGCTACGAGCAGTACTTC.